This T cell receptor (beta chain) was captured by sequencing in a study of cytomegalovirus exposure and HLA in healthy donors. Primers for the PCR totalled 60 Vbeta and 13 Jbeta. The protocol was immunoSEQ multiplex PCR, while the TCRdb copy is restricted to in-frame clones and leaves out a portion. Among 150,000 to 200,000 clones listed, 78% were seen once. V lost 8 bases to trimming and J lost 0 bases, with 8 bases between them. This CDR3 has 13 amino acids. Germline CDR1 and CDR2: SNHLY and FYNNEI. The receptor was isolated from a woman between 35 and 50 years old in good health and CMV-seropositive. The specimen sequenced was PBMCs. The chain couples TRBV2 to TRBJ2-4, with unresolved D. This chain's CDR3 is CASVALAKNIQYF. Written as DNA, the CDR3 is TGTGCCAGCGTCGCGCTAGCCAAAAACATTCAGTACTTC.